The 14 T cell receptor beta chains below all came from one sample that was sequenced in a study of pediatric ulcerative colitis. The data were produced by immunoSEQ multiplex PCR, yet TCRdb's version contains in-frame clones alone and is incomplete. The sample lists 64,000 or so clones; over 70% were seen once. The specimen sequenced was blood. The receptors stem from a boy under 18 with moderate ulcerative colitis.

The chain links TRBV10-2 to TRBJ2-7; possible D gene TRBD2, 7 bases. Trimming stripped 8 bases from V and 4 bases from J, with 21 bases between. The CDR3 is 15 amino acids. Germline-derived CDR1 and CDR2 are WSHSY and SAAADI. CDR3 nucleotides: TGCGCCAGCGTTGATTGGTGGGGGGGCCAATACGAGCAGTACTTC. This encodes CASVDWWGGQYEQYF.

This clone has only a few counts. The V call is TRBV5-1, the J call TRBJ2-7, with D possibly being TRBD2 (6 bases). The germline V gene has CDR1 SGHRS and CDR2 YFSETQ. The CDR3 runs 16 residues. V was cut by 4 bases and J by 0 bases, with 17 bases left in between. CDR3 protein: CASSPIGGKSSYEQYF. Written as DNA, the CDR3 is TGCGCCAGCAGCCCGATCGGCGGGAAGAGCTCCTACGAGCAGTACTTC.

The V gene is TRBV7-2, the J gene TRBJ2-2, with TRBD1 identical over 7 bases. Germline CDR1 and CDR2: SGHTA and FQGNSA. J gave up 2 bases and V 11 bases, and 5 bases lay outside the gene matches. There are 13 residues in the CDR3. The chain's CDR3 is CAPRDRNTGELFF. As DNA, the CDR3 is TGTGCCCCCCGGGACAGAAACACCGGGGAGCTGTTTTTT.

J is TRBJ1-1 and V is TRBV18, with TRBD1 matching 9 bases. This CDR3 comprises 15 residues. V lost 6 bases, J lost 0 bases, and 5 bases stayed unmatched. Germline lookup yields CDR1 KGHSH and CDR2 LQKENI. DNA for the CDR3: TGTGCCAGCTCGCCCGGGACAGGGATGAACACTGAAGCTTTCTTT. It codes for CASSPGTGMNTEAFF.

This sequence joins TRBV6-5 and TRBJ2-1, with D hard to call. This CDR3 spans 11 amino acids. Germline lookup yields CDR1 MNHEY and CDR2 SVGAGI. V was pared by 4 bases and J by 8 bases, with 6 bases between. In nucleotides, the CDR3 is TGTGCCAGCAGTTCGGGTTATGAGCAGTTCTTC. Protein sequence: CASSSGYEQFF.

The chain employs TRBV28 and TRBJ1-2; 10 bases are shared with TRBD1. Germline CDR1 is MDHEN and CDR2 is SYDVKM. The CDR3 covers 14 residues. V shed 6 bases, J shed 6 bases, and the junction held 7 bases outside the gene matches. In DNA form, the CDR3 reads TGTGCCAGCAGATCCGCCGGGACAGGGGATGGCTACACCTTC. Its translation: CASRSAGTGDGYTF.

This chain joins TRBV19 and TRBJ2-3, with no clear D. Germline values: CDR1 LNHDA, CDR2 SQIVND (reference sequence). Trimming removed 0 bases at V and 6 bases at J, with 7 bases between. This CDR3 is built from 13 residues. The CDR3 loop reads CASSIDWQDTQYF. CDR3 nucleotide sequence: TGTGCCAGTAGTATAGACTGGCAGGATACGCAGTATTTT.

This clone was counted between two and nine times. Different DNA sequences within this sample yield the same CDR3. The chain recombines TRBV5-1 with TRBJ1-1; weak D call: TRBD1 (6 bases). Germline lookup yields CDR1 SGHRS and CDR2 YFSETQ. V lost 0 bases, J lost 3 bases, and 9 bases lay in between. This CDR3 spans 14 amino acids. Here the CDR3 reads CASSLAGGYTEAFF. CDR3 nucleotides: TGCGCCAGCAGCTTGGCTGGGGGCTACACTGAAGCTTTCTTT.

The chain recombines TRBV30 with TRBJ1-2; 8 bases line up with TRBD1. Germline CDR1 is GTSNPN and CDR2 is SVGIG (reference sequence). V dropped 2 bases and J dropped 0; count of bases not matched to a gene: 8. This CDR3 is 16 amino acids long. CDR3 nucleotides: TGTGCCTGGAGTTCCGGGACAGGCACTTCTAACTATGGCTACACCTTC. The encoded protein is CAWSSGTGTSNYGYTF.

The chain links TRBV6-1 to TRBJ2-7, with 10 positions matching TRBD1. Unmatched junction bases numbered 5, after V lost 4 bases and J lost 2 bases. CDR1 is MNHNS and CDR2 is SASEGT in the germline V gene. There are 15 residues in the CDR3. Written as DNA, the CDR3 is TGTGCCAGCAGTGCCCTGGGGACAGGGGCCTACGAGCAGTACTTC. The encoded protein is CASSALGTGAYEQYF.

The chain employs TRBV27 and TRBJ1-4, with TRBD1 matching 7 bases. The V and J ends lost 0 bases and 7 bases, in that order; junction bases with no gene match: 5. This CDR3 is 15 amino acids long. Per germline, CDR1 MNHEY and CDR2 SMNVEV (reference sequence). In DNA form, the CDR3 reads TGTGCCAGCAGTTTATCAAGACAGGGTGGTGAAAAACTGTTTTTT. This translates into CASSLSRQGGEKLFF.

The chain employs TRBV7-9 and TRBJ2-7, with 7 bases that match TRBD1. V lost 3 bases and J lost 6; bases outside the gene matches: 8. The CDR3 consists of 14 residues. CDR1 and CDR2 from the germline V gene are SEHNR and FQNEAQ (reference sequence). The CDR3 reads CASSFTGTVVEQYF. For the CDR3, the DNA is TGTGCCAGCAGCTTCACCGGGACAGTAGTCGAGCAGTACTTC.

The chain recombines TRBV7-2 with TRBJ1-2; D unresolved. Germline V lookup: CDR1 SGHTA, CDR2 FQGNSA. Trimming removed 5 bases at V and 4 bases at J, with 11 bases between. The CDR3 has 13 amino acids. The CDR3 DNA is TGTGCCAGCAGCCCTAGTGGAACCTATGGCTACACCTTC. It encodes CASSPSGTYGYTF.

The J gene is TRBJ2-7, the V gene TRBV28; a weak D match, TRBD2 (6 bases). Trimming cost V 5 bases and J 4 bases, with 15 bases left between them. Per germline, CDR1 MDHEN and CDR2 SYDVKM. This CDR3 contains 14 residues. CDR3 DNA: TGTGCCAGCAGTGAGGCGGGGAGGTCTTACGAGCAGTACTTC. Translation gives CASSEAGRSYEQYF.